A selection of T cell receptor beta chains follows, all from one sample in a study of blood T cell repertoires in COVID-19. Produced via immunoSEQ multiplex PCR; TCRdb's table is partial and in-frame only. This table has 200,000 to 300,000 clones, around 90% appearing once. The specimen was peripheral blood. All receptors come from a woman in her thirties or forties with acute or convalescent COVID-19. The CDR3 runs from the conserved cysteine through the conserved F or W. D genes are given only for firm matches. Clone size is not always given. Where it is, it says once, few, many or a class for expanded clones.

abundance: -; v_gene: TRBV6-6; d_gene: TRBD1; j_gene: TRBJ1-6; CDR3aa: CASSDPGQGADPLHF; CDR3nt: TGTGCCAGCAGTGACCCGGGACAGGGGGCGGATCCCCTCCACTTT
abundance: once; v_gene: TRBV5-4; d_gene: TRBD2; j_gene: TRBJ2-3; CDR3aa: CASSLAGTSGGDTQYF; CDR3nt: TGTGCCAGCAGCTTGGCCGGGACTAGCGGGGGGGATACGCAGTATTTT
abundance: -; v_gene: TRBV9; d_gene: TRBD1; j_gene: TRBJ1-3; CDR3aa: CASSVTGTVNSGNTIYF; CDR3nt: TGTGCCAGCAGCGTCACCGGGACAGTGAACTCTGGAAACACCATATATTTT
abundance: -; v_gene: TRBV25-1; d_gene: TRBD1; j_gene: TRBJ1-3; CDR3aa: CASSTFPGTGGGNTIYF; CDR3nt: TGTGCCAGCAGCACTTTCCCGGGGACAGGGGGTGGAAACACCATATATTTT
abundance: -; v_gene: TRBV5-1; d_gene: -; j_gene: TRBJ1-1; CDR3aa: CASSTVVDTEAFF; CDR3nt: TGCGCCAGCAGCACGGTGGTGGACACTGAAGCTTTCTTT
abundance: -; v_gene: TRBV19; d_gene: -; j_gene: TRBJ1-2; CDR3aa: CASSIPSVSYGYTF; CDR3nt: TGTGCCAGTAGTATACCGTCCGTGTCCTATGGCTACACCTTC
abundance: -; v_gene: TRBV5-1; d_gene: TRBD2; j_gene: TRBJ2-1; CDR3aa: CASSSSLSGGENEQFF; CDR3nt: TGCGCCAGCAGCTCCTCTCTCAGCGGGGGGGAGAATGAGCAGTTCTTC
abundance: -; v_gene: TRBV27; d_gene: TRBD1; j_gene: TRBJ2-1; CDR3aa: CASSLTPIGQGAYNEQFF; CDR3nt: TGTGCCAGCAGTTTAACCCCGATCGGACAGGGGGCCTACAATGAGCAGTTCTTC
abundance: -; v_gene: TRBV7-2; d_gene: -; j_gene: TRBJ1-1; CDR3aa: CASSQGAGGPEAFF; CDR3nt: TGTGCCAGCAGCCAGGGAGCTGGGGGCCCTGAAGCTTTCTTT
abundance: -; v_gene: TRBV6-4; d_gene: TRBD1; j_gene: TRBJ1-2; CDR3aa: CASSNTLGTGGGYTF; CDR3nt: TGTGCCAGCAGTAACACCCTGGGGACAGGGGGTGGCTACACCTTC
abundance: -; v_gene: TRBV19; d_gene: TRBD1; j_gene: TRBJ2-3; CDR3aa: CASSIRTGEVDTQYF; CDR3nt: TGTGCCAGTAGTATAAGGACAGGGGAAGTAGATACGCAGTATTTT
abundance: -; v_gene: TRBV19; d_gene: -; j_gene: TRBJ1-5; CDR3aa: CASSIDLRGIQPQHF; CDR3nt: TGTGCCAGTAGTATCGATCTGAGGGGGATCCAGCCCCAGCATTTT
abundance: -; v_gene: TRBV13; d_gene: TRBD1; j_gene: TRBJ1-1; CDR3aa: CASSWSGTGNTEAFF; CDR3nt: TGTGCCAGCAGCTGGTCCGGGACAGGGAACACTGAAGCTTTCTTT
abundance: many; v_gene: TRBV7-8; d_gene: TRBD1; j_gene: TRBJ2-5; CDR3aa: CASSWTGGASRETQYF; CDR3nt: TGTGCCAGCAGCTGGACAGGGGGCGCTTCTCGAGAGACCCAGTACTTC
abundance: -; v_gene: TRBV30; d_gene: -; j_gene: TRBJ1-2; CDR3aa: CACGTDSGSYGYTF; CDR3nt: TGTGCCTGTGGAACGGATAGCGGGAGCTATGGCTACACCTTC
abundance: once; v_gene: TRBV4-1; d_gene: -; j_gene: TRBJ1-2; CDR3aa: CASSQERGAGGYGYTF; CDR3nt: TGCGCCAGCAGCCAAGAACGGGGGGCGGGGGGCTATGGCTACACCTTC
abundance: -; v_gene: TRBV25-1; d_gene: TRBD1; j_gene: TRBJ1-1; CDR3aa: CASSARTGTNTEAFF; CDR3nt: TGTGCCAGCAGTGCTCGGACAGGGACCAACACTGAAGCTTTCTTT
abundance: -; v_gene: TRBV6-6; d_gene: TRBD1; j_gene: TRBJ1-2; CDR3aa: CASKSTGGYGYTF; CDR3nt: TGTGCCAGCAAGTCGACAGGGGGATATGGCTACACCTTC
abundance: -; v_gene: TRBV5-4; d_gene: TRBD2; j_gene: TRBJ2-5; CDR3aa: CASSSRLAGGQETQYF; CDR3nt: TGTGCCAGCAGCTCCCGACTAGCGGGGGGGCAGGAGACCCAGTACTTC